Listed below are T cell receptor beta chains from one sample, sequenced in a study of T-cell reconstitution after alpha-beta-depleted transplantation in children. TCRdb reprocessed the PCR reads via MiXCR and lists one record per CDR3 protein. This table holds about 900,000 distinct CDR3 sequences, about 29% found once. The starting material was PBMCs, mostly from graft donor cells, obtained 360 days after TCRalphabeta/CD19-depleted stem cell transplant. These receptors all stem from a boy younger than two who had a stem cell transplant for SCID, so the T cells may come from the graft donor. The CDR3 runs from the conserved cysteine through the conserved F or W. The D gene is left open where the match is weak. Clone sizes are given selectively: once, few, many, or a class where the clone is expanded.

CDR3nt: TGTGCCAGCAGGAGCCACGGTCAGAGCTATGGCTACACCTTC
CDR3aa: CASRSHGQSYGYTF
d_gene: -
v_gene: TRBV7-9
abundance: -
j_gene: TRBJ1-2

CDR3nt: TGTGCCAGCAGCGTAGGAGGGACAGGGGTGGGTGAGCAGTACTTC
CDR3aa: CASSVGGTGVGEQYF
d_gene: TRBD1
v_gene: TRBV9
abundance: -
j_gene: TRBJ2-7

CDR3nt: TGCGCCAGCAGCACGGAATTAAGACGTGAGCAGTTCTTC
CDR3aa: CASSTELRREQFF
d_gene: -
v_gene: TRBV5-1
abundance: -
j_gene: TRBJ2-1

CDR3nt: TGCGCCAGCAGCCAAGTTAGGAGCCCACAAGAGACCCAGTACTTC
CDR3aa: CASSQVRSPQETQYF
d_gene: -
v_gene: TRBV4-1
abundance: -
j_gene: TRBJ2-5

CDR3nt: TGTGCCAGCAGCTTTTTCCGTGGACAGGGGATCACCGGGGAGCTGTTTTTT
CDR3aa: CASSFFRGQGITGELFF
d_gene: TRBD1
v_gene: TRBV7-2
abundance: few
j_gene: TRBJ2-2

CDR3nt: TGTGCCAGCGTGTTAGTGGGCACAGATACGCAGTATTTT
CDR3aa: CASVLVGTDTQYF
d_gene: -
v_gene: TRBV7-2
abundance: few
j_gene: TRBJ2-3

CDR3nt: TGTGCCACCAGTGATCCCGGGACTAGCACAGATACGCAGTATTTT
CDR3aa: CATSDPGTSTDTQYF
d_gene: -
v_gene: TRBV24-1
abundance: -
j_gene: TRBJ2-3

CDR3nt: TGTGCCAGCAGCGTAGGTAAGAACACTGAAGCTTTCTTT
CDR3aa: CASSVGKNTEAFF
d_gene: -
v_gene: TRBV9
abundance: -
j_gene: TRBJ1-1

CDR3nt: TGTGCCATCAGTGGTCTGGGATCCACAGATACGCAGTATTTT
CDR3aa: CAISGLGSTDTQYF
d_gene: -
v_gene: TRBV10-3
abundance: -
j_gene: TRBJ2-3

CDR3nt: TGTGCCAGCAGCTTGGAGGGACCGGGTGAAAAACTGTTTTTT
CDR3aa: CASSLEGPGEKLFF
d_gene: -
v_gene: TRBV7-6
abundance: -
j_gene: TRBJ1-4

CDR3nt: TGTGCCAGCAGCCAAGGGGGGGTTAGGGCAGATACGCAGTATTTT
CDR3aa: CASSQGGVRADTQYF
d_gene: -
v_gene: TRBV3-1
abundance: -
j_gene: TRBJ2-3

CDR3nt: TGCAGTGCTAGAGATCAGTGGGGGGCGCCCAATCAGCCCCAGCATTTT
CDR3aa: CSARDQWGAPNQPQHF
d_gene: -
v_gene: TRBV20-1
abundance: -
j_gene: TRBJ1-5

CDR3nt: TGTGCCAGCAGCTTAGTCGGGACCCACAGGATCACAGATACGCAGTATTTT
CDR3aa: CASSLVGTHRITDTQYF
d_gene: -
v_gene: TRBV7-8
abundance: few
j_gene: TRBJ2-3

CDR3nt: TGTGCCAGCAGAAAAGACCGGGACAGGGGGGACACCATATATTTT
CDR3aa: CASRKDRDRGDTIYF
d_gene: TRBD1
v_gene: TRBV7-9
abundance: few
j_gene: TRBJ1-3

CDR3nt: TGCAGTGCCCGGTCCGGAGTTGACACCGGGGAGCTGTTTTTT
CDR3aa: CSARSGVDTGELFF
d_gene: -
v_gene: TRBV20-1
abundance: -
j_gene: TRBJ2-2

CDR3nt: TGTGCCAGCAGAGATCCGGGACAGGGGATCTACGAGCAGTACTTC
CDR3aa: CASRDPGQGIYEQYF
d_gene: TRBD1
v_gene: TRBV27
abundance: few
j_gene: TRBJ2-7

CDR3nt: TGTGCCAGCAGCCATCCCTCCCGTAGGGCCAACGTCCTGACTTTC
CDR3aa: CASSHPSRRANVLTF
d_gene: -
v_gene: TRBV12-3/TRBV12-4
abundance: once
j_gene: TRBJ2-6

CDR3nt: TGCAGTGCTAGAGGGGTAGCGGGGAAAGAGGAGACCCAGTACTTC
CDR3aa: CSARGVAGKEETQYF
d_gene: TRBD2
v_gene: TRBV20-1
abundance: few
j_gene: TRBJ2-5

CDR3nt: TGTGCCAGCAGCTTATGGGGATACTCTGGGGCCAACGTCCTGACTTTC
CDR3aa: CASSLWGYSGANVLTF
d_gene: -
v_gene: TRBV11-2
abundance: -
j_gene: TRBJ2-6

CDR3nt: TGCAGTGCTAGAGATGCTGATCCTTCCGGGACAGGGACGTATTATGGCTACACCTTC
CDR3aa: CSARDADPSGTGTYYGYTF
d_gene: TRBD1
v_gene: TRBV20-1
abundance: -
j_gene: TRBJ1-2

CDR3nt: TGTGCCAGCACCTATGGTGCGGGACGGGCTTTCTTT
CDR3aa: CASTYGAGRAFF
d_gene: -
v_gene: TRBV12-3/TRBV12-4
abundance: few
j_gene: TRBJ1-1

CDR3nt: TGTGCCAGCAGGCCGGGACTCTCCGCAGATACGCAGTATTTT
CDR3aa: CASRPGLSADTQYF
d_gene: -
v_gene: TRBV28
abundance: -
j_gene: TRBJ2-3

CDR3nt: TGCGCCAGCAGCCAAGTTTCGTTCAGCGTCGCGAACACTGAAGCTTTCTTT
CDR3aa: CASSQVSFSVANTEAFF
d_gene: -
v_gene: TRBV4-1
abundance: -
j_gene: TRBJ1-1

CDR3nt: TGTGCCAGCTCGGGGCGGGACAGCTCTCACACAGATACGCAGTATTTT
CDR3aa: CASSGRDSSHTDTQYF
d_gene: -
v_gene: TRBV18
abundance: few
j_gene: TRBJ2-3

CDR3nt: TGTGCCAGCAGTGGTGAGGGATACCAAGAGACCCAGTACTTC
CDR3aa: CASSGEGYQETQYF
d_gene: -
v_gene: TRBV6-1
abundance: -
j_gene: TRBJ2-5

CDR3nt: TGCAGTGCTGGGAGAACTCCGGACCTAGCCAAAAACATTCAGTACTTC
CDR3aa: CSAGRTPDLAKNIQYF
d_gene: -
v_gene: TRBV20-1
abundance: -
j_gene: TRBJ2-4

CDR3nt: TGTGCCAGCAGCCAGGACCTCGGACTGGCCCCTTTCTTT
CDR3aa: CASSQDLGLAPFF
d_gene: -
v_gene: TRBV14
abundance: many
j_gene: TRBJ1-1

CDR3nt: TGTGCCAGCAGTGTCCCGGGACAGGGGCCAAAGCGTACAGATACGCAGTATTTT
CDR3aa: CASSVPGQGPKRTDTQYF
d_gene: TRBD1
v_gene: TRBV2
abundance: once
j_gene: TRBJ2-3

CDR3nt: TGCAGTGCTAGAGGCCCTAGCGGGCAATCCTACGAGCAGTACTTC
CDR3aa: CSARGPSGQSYEQYF
d_gene: TRBD2
v_gene: TRBV20-1
abundance: -
j_gene: TRBJ2-7

CDR3nt: TGTGCCAGCAGTCCCCGGGGACAGGGTTTTGGCTACACCTTC
CDR3aa: CASSPRGQGFGYTF
d_gene: TRBD1
v_gene: TRBV12-3/TRBV12-4
abundance: few
j_gene: TRBJ1-2

CDR3nt: TGTGCCTGGAGTGTAGGGGGGATCGGGGCTAGCGCCTCCTCCTACAATGAGCAGTTCTTC
CDR3aa: CAWSVGGIGASASSYNEQFF
d_gene: -
v_gene: TRBV30
abundance: few
j_gene: TRBJ2-1

CDR3nt: TGTGCCATCAGTCCGTCCGGGAACACTGAAGCTTTCTTT
CDR3aa: CAISPSGNTEAFF
d_gene: -
v_gene: TRBV10-3
abundance: -
j_gene: TRBJ1-1

CDR3nt: TGTGCCAGCAGTGGGCCCGCGGGGAAACTGTTTTTT
CDR3aa: CASSGPAGKLFF
d_gene: -
v_gene: TRBV11-2
abundance: few
j_gene: TRBJ1-4

CDR3nt: TGTGCCAGCCCCGCTCTCGGGGTGCCGAACACTGAAGCTTTCTTT
CDR3aa: CASPALGVPNTEAFF
d_gene: -
v_gene: TRBV28
abundance: -
j_gene: TRBJ1-1

CDR3nt: TGTGCCAGCAGTACCCAAACTCCGGGACAGGGGATCTTTAATAGGTACGAGCAGTACTTC
CDR3aa: CASSTQTPGQGIFNRYEQYF
d_gene: TRBD1
v_gene: TRBV6-2/TRBV6-3
abundance: few
j_gene: TRBJ2-7

CDR3nt: TGTGCCAGCAGCTTAGTTAATTTTAAGGGCAGTTGGTACACTGAAGCTTTCTTT
CDR3aa: CASSLVNFKGSWYTEAFF
d_gene: -
v_gene: TRBV7-9
abundance: few
j_gene: TRBJ1-1

CDR3nt: TGTGCTAGTGGTTTGGTAGTCGCCCCAGCAGGGGGTATAGGTCAGCCCCAGCATTTT
CDR3aa: CASGLVVAPAGGIGQPQHF
d_gene: TRBD1
v_gene: TRBV12-5
abundance: -
j_gene: TRBJ1-5

CDR3nt: TGTGCCAGCAGCAGAGGGGGGACAGGGGTCTACAATGAGCAGTTCTTC
CDR3aa: CASSRGGTGVYNEQFF
d_gene: TRBD1
v_gene: TRBV4-2
abundance: -
j_gene: TRBJ2-1

CDR3nt: TGTGCCAGCAGGGTCACAGGGGGGGAGCTGTTTTTT
CDR3aa: CASRVTGGELFF
d_gene: -
v_gene: TRBV2
abundance: -
j_gene: TRBJ2-2

CDR3nt: TGTGCCAGCAGACTAGCGGTCGAGTCCTACGAGCAGTACTTC
CDR3aa: CASRLAVESYEQYF
d_gene: TRBD2
v_gene: TRBV6-1
abundance: -
j_gene: TRBJ2-7

CDR3nt: TGTGCCAGCAGCGATGGTTCCTCTGGGGCCAACGTCCTGACTTTC
CDR3aa: CASSDGSSGANVLTF
d_gene: -
v_gene: TRBV9
abundance: -
j_gene: TRBJ2-6

CDR3nt: TGTGCCAGCAGCCTACAGACCGGACTAGCGGGGGGGCAGGATACGCAGTATTTT
CDR3aa: CASSLQTGLAGGQDTQYF
d_gene: TRBD2
v_gene: TRBV4-2
abundance: -
j_gene: TRBJ2-3

CDR3nt: TGCAGTGCTAGGGGCTGGGTCCAAGAGACCCAGTACTTC
CDR3aa: CSARGWVQETQYF
d_gene: -
v_gene: TRBV20-1
abundance: -
j_gene: TRBJ2-5

CDR3nt: TGTGCCAGCAGTTGGCGGGAGAACTACGAGCAGTACTTC
CDR3aa: CASSWRENYEQYF
d_gene: TRBD2
v_gene: TRBV12-3/TRBV12-4
abundance: few
j_gene: TRBJ2-7

CDR3nt: TGTGCCAGCAGACGGACAGGGCGAGGCTATGGCTACACCTTC
CDR3aa: CASRRTGRGYGYTF
d_gene: TRBD1
v_gene: TRBV27
abundance: few
j_gene: TRBJ1-2

CDR3nt: TGTGCCAGCAGCGTAGGAGTAGCGCAAGAGACCCAGTACTTC
CDR3aa: CASSVGVAQETQYF
d_gene: -
v_gene: TRBV9
abundance: -
j_gene: TRBJ2-5

CDR3nt: TGCGCCAGCAGTCTCGGACAGGGAGAAAGGGACACTGAAGCTTTCTTT
CDR3aa: CASSLGQGERDTEAFF
d_gene: TRBD1
v_gene: TRBV5-1
abundance: few
j_gene: TRBJ1-1

CDR3nt: TGTGCCAGCAGTCTACCTAACTTCGGCGTGACCTACGAGCAGTACTTC
CDR3aa: CASSLPNFGVTYEQYF
d_gene: -
v_gene: TRBV28
abundance: -
j_gene: TRBJ2-7

CDR3nt: TGTGCCAGCAGCGCCCAGGTTGGTGTTGGCTACACCTTC
CDR3aa: CASSAQVGVGYTF
d_gene: -
v_gene: TRBV9
abundance: -
j_gene: TRBJ1-2

CDR3nt: TGTGCCAGCAGTTTACTCTCTAGTCTGAGCATCGGGGAGCTGTTTTTT
CDR3aa: CASSLLSSLSIGELFF
d_gene: -
v_gene: TRBV28
abundance: -
j_gene: TRBJ2-2

CDR3nt: TGTGCCAGCAGTTTAACAGGGGTTGAGCAGTTCTTC
CDR3aa: CASSLTGVEQFF
d_gene: TRBD1
v_gene: TRBV12-3/TRBV12-4
abundance: -
j_gene: TRBJ2-1

CDR3nt: TGTGCCAGCAGTTTTCTAACAACGGCTTTCTTT
CDR3aa: CASSFLTTAFF
d_gene: -
v_gene: TRBV28
abundance: -
j_gene: TRBJ1-1

CDR3nt: TGTGCCAGCTCACCCGCAGGGGTCCCGGACAATGAGCAGTTCTTC
CDR3aa: CASSPAGVPDNEQFF
d_gene: -
v_gene: TRBV18
abundance: -
j_gene: TRBJ2-1

CDR3nt: TGCAGTGCGCCCAGGGGGACTGAAGCTTTCTTT
CDR3aa: CSAPRGTEAFF
d_gene: TRBD1
v_gene: TRBV20-1
abundance: -
j_gene: TRBJ1-1

CDR3nt: TGTGCCAGCTTAGGGGTCGGCAGGGAGCCCTACGAGCAGTACTTC
CDR3aa: CASLGVGREPYEQYF
d_gene: -
v_gene: TRBV6-5
abundance: few
j_gene: TRBJ2-7

CDR3nt: TGCAGTGCTAGATGGTCTCAGGCCCCCCAAGAGACCCAGTACTTC
CDR3aa: CSARWSQAPQETQYF
d_gene: -
v_gene: TRBV20-1
abundance: -
j_gene: TRBJ2-5

CDR3nt: TGCAGCGTTGGACAGGGCGTTAATGAAAAACTGTTTTTT
CDR3aa: CSVGQGVNEKLFF
d_gene: TRBD1
v_gene: TRBV29-1
abundance: -
j_gene: TRBJ1-4